Shown below are 18 T cell receptor beta chains from a single sample sequenced in a study of metastatic and nonmetastatic thyroid tumors. TCRdb redid the clone calls on the PCR reads using MiXCR. The sample lists approximately 86,000 clones, around 12% occurring once. Every patient underwent thyroid surgery untreated. Sequenced input: tumor tissue. The receptor source for this set is a female donor with papillary thyroid cancer or a benign thyroid nodule (not recorded which). Some clones in this sample may be carry-over from other donors' samples.

For this clone: A much larger clone lies one base from this, so it may be a read error. The J gene is TRBJ2-3, the V gene TRBV12-5; D is possibly TRBD2 (6 bases). The CDR3 is made up of 15 amino acids. CDR1 LGHNT and CDR2 FRNRAP come from the germline V gene. V lost 5 bases and J 4 bases, leaving 16 bases between the germline ends. CDR3 sequence (DNA): TGTGCTAGTGGTAAACCACCTAGCGTGGCAGATACGCAGTATTTT. Amino acids: CASGKPPSVADTQYF. Full variable domain (missing parts from reference TRBV12-5 and TRBJ2-3): DARVTQTPRHKVTEMGQEVTMRCQPILGHNTVFWYRQTMMQGLELLAYFRNRAPLDDSGMPKDRFSAEMPDATLATLKIQPSEPRDSAVYFCASGKPPSVADTQYFGPGTRLTVL.

In its sample, this clone was seen many times. V gene TRBV6-1 combines with J gene TRBJ1-5, with D perhaps matching TRBD1 (5 bases). The CDR3 extends over 16 amino acids. In germline, CDR1 is MNHNS, CDR2 SASEGT. V was trimmed by 4 bases and J by 0 bases, leaving 13 bases between them. CDR3 in amino acids: CASSGYSGYSNQPQHF. The CDR3 DNA reads TGTGCCAGCAGTGGATACTCAGGGTATAGCAATCAGCCCCAGCATTTT.

Many counts were recorded for this clone. The J gene is TRBJ1-5, the V gene TRBV24-1; no firm D call. The CDR3 runs 11 residues. The V and J ends lost 12 bases and 9 bases respectively, with 14 bases between them. Germline V CDR1 and CDR2: KGHDR, SFDVKD. CDR3 nucleotides: TGTGCCCCGGGTGGGGTAGGGCCCCAGCATTTT. Residues: CAPGGVGPQHF.

This clone was recorded at least ten times. The identical CDR3 is also encoded by other nucleotide sequences in the sample. The CDR3 DNA is TGTGCCACCAGCAGAGAAAGTAGCGGACGGTCCTACAATGAGCAGTTCTTC. Translating gives CATSRESSGRSYNEQFF. This rearrangement joins TRBV15 to TRBJ2-1; possibly TRBD2 for D (6 bases). V gave up 0 bases and J gave up 1 base, with 13 bases separating them. The V gene's germline CDR1 is LNHNV and CDR2 YYDKDF (reference sequence). The CDR3 runs to 17 residues.

This clone has a count of ten or more. The V and J genes are TRBV27 and TRBJ2-7, with D perhaps assigned TRBD1 or TRBD2 (5 bases each). This CDR3 contains 13 residues. CDR1 and CDR2 from the germline V gene are MNHEY and SMNVEV (reference sequence). Trimming removed 3 bases at V and 4 bases at J, with 10 bases between. CDR3 in DNA: TGTGCCAGCAGTTTCTACGAGGGGTACGAGCAGTACTTC. It translates to CASSFYEGYEQYF.

This clone has a count of ten or more. This chain uses TRBV11-3 with TRBJ2-1; 7 bases are a match to TRBD2. With V trimmed by 0 bases and J by 8 bases, 16 bases remained unmatched. Germline CDR1 reads SGHNT; CDR2 reads YENEEA. The CDR3 covers 18 residues. The CDR3 is CASSLDKGIWTSYDEQFF. The CDR3 DNA follows: TGTGCCAGCAGCTTAGATAAGGGAATTTGGACTAGTTACGATGAGCAGTTCTTC.

A note on this clone: This sequence may be a read error, since a much larger clone differs from it by one base. Other DNA sequences in the same sample also yield this CDR3. The chain carries TRBV28 and TRBJ1-2, with 7 positions matching TRBD1. The CDR3 has 13 amino acids. Trimming cost V 6 bases and J 11 bases; bases outside gene matches: 12. Per germline, CDR1 MDHEN and CDR2 SYDVKM. This CDR3 reads CASRPDRVQGYTF. CDR3 nucleotides: TGTGCCAGCAGGCCCGACAGGGTCCAGGGATACACCTTC.

This clone appeared a few times. This chain connects TRBV9 to TRBJ2-3; the match to TRBD2 covers 10 bases. The V gene's germline CDR1 is SGDLS and CDR2 YYNGEE. CDR3 size: 15 residues. The V gene end was trimmed by 4 bases and the J gene end by 2 bases; junction bases not matched to a gene: 4. In DNA, the CDR3 is TGTGCCAGCAGCCCTGGGACTAGCGACACAGATACGCAGTATTTT. Amino acids: CASSPGTSDTDTQYF.

This clone was recorded many times. The chain uses TRBV29-1 and TRBJ2-5, with 7 nucleotides matching TRBD1. This CDR3 region has 13 residues. V gave up 8 bases and J gave up 1 base; unmatched junction bases: 7. Germline V gene sequence: CDR1 SQVTM, CDR2 ANQGSEA. CDR3 protein: CSSAPGGQETQYF. CDR3 nucleotide sequence: TGCAGCTCCGCGCCAGGGGGCCAAGAGACCCAGTACTTC.

The chain has TRBV6-1 and TRBJ2-7, with D tentatively TRBD2 (6 bases). The germline V gene encodes CDR1 MNHNS and CDR2 SASEGT. V lost 5 bases, J lost 6 bases, and 20 bases lay in between. This CDR3 spans 15 amino acids. CDR3 DNA sequence: TGTGCCAGCAGTTTAGCGACTAGAAACTTCTTCGAGCAGTACTTC. This translates into CASSLATRNFFEQYF.

Only one count was recorded for this clone. This sequence may be a read error, since a much larger clone differs from it by one base. Within the sample, other DNA sequences also encode this same CDR3. This chain joins TRBV4-1 and TRBJ1-5, with unresolved D. Trimming took off 1 base at V and 4 bases at J, with 17 bases between the two ends. Germline lookup yields CDR1 MGHRA and CDR2 YSYEKL. This CDR3 contains 17 residues. The CDR3 loop reads CASSQGFPWGLNQPQHF. The CDR3 region has the DNA TGCGCCAGCAGCCAAGGGTTTCCTTGGGGTTTAAATCAGCCCCAGCATTTT.

The genes are TRBV10-2 and TRBJ2-7, with D hard to call. Per the germline V gene, CDR1 is WSHSY and CDR2 is SAAADI. The CDR3 is 15 amino acids. Trimming took 7 bases from V and 7 from J, leaving 23 bases between them. The CDR3, as DNA: TGCGCCAGCATGCACTCCTGGCATGGTCCGATTGAGCAGTACTTC. Its translation is CASMHSWHGPIEQYF.

This clone was counted at least ten times. The chain recombines TRBV5-1 with TRBJ2-3, with D uncertain. This CDR3 has 13 residues. Trimming removed 1 base at V and 2 bases at J, with 5 bases between. The germline V gene encodes CDR1 SGHRS and CDR2 YFSETQ. The chain's CDR3 is CASSLYVTDTQYF. Here the CDR3 DNA reads TGCGCCAGCAGCTTGTATGTCACAGATACGCAGTATTTT.

The table lists this clone with a few counts. This chain joins TRBV7-2 and TRBJ2-1; the D is unclear. V was pared by 1 base and J by 7 bases, with 5 bases between. This CDR3 has 12 amino acids. The V gene's germline CDR1 is SGHTA and CDR2 FQGNSA. The CDR3 sequence is CASSLVGNEQFF. CDR3 nucleotide sequence: TGTGCCAGCAGCTTAGTCGGGAATGAGCAGTTCTTC.

This clone was counted at least ten times. The V gene is TRBV20-1, the J gene TRBJ1-3; D is unresolved. V was clipped by 2 bases and J by 4 bases, with 12 bases between them. Germline CDR1 reads DFQATT; CDR2 reads SNEGSKA (reference sequence). The CDR3 is 14 amino acids. The CDR3 sequence: CSARPGTDGNTIYF. In nucleotides, the CDR3 is TGCAGTGCTAGACCCGGAACAGACGGAAACACCATATATTTT.

Remarks on this clone: A much larger clone is a single base away; this may be a read error. The rearrangement joins TRBV12-3 or TRBV12-4 to TRBJ1-5, with D unclear. This CDR3 is built from 13 residues. V gave up 4 bases and J gave up 7 bases, with 11 bases separating them. CDR3 protein: CASSSTWSQPQHF. The CDR3, as DNA: TGTGCCAGCAGTTCAACATGGTCGCAGCCCCAGCATTTT.

Notes on this clone: This could be a read error, since a much larger clone is one nucleotide away. Other DNA variants within this sample encode the same CDR3. The chain carries TRBV19 and TRBJ2-3; TRBD2 aligns across 10 bases. There are 14 residues in the CDR3. Germline CDR1 and CDR2: LNHDA and SQIVND (reference sequence). DNA for the CDR3: TGTGCCACCGGACTAGCGGCGCGCACGGATACGCAGTATTTT. This sequence encodes CATGLAARTDTQYF.

This clone was seen many times. This chain links TRBV20-1 with TRBJ1-2; TRBD1 matches at 7 bases. V lost 0 bases and J lost 7; bases outside the gene matches: 8. The V gene's germline CDR1 is DFQATT and CDR2 SNEGSKA (reference sequence). This CDR3 has 14 amino acids. The CDR3 is CSARDRAGGGGYTF. The CDR3 DNA sequence: TGCAGTGCTAGAGATAGGGCAGGGGGAGGTGGCTACACCTTC.